A few counts support the clone carrying this TCR beta chain. The PCR made use of 60 Vbeta and 13 Jbeta primers. Sequencing was performed with immunoSEQ multiplex PCR; in TCRdb, only in-frame clones are kept and a portion is missing. Here the sample spans tens of thousands of clones, approximately 72% being singletons. This record comes from a study of cytomegalovirus exposure and HLA in healthy donors. This TCR was recovered from a woman between 35 and 50 years old in good health and CMV-seropositive. Sequencing was performed on PBMCs.

CDR3 nucleotide sequence: TGTGCCAGCAGCCGTGGACAGGGGGGAGGGTATAGCAATCAGCCCCAGCATTTT. Protein sequence: CASSRGQGGGYSNQPQHF. The V gene is TRBV5-6, the J gene TRBJ1-5; 10 bases are a match to TRBD1. After removal of 4 bases from V and 0 bases from J, the junction contained 10 bases not matched to a gene. Germline CDR1 and CDR2: SGHDT and YYEEEE. This CDR3 has 18 residues.